These T cell receptor beta chains were read from a single sample in a study of early stage breast cancer tumors. Using immunoSEQ multiplex PCR, the repertoire was profiled, and TCRdb retains in-frame clones only, with some absent. The table records fewer than 70,000 clones, 65% to 85% of them present only once. Material for sequencing was blood. These receptor sequences come from a person aged 35 to 50 with breast cancer. The CDR3 runs from the conserved cysteine through the conserved F or W. The order of the fields is CDR3 DNA, CDR3 protein, V gene, clone size, D gene, J gene. The D gene is left open where the match is weak. Some rows have no size entry. The others give once, few or many, or a class for an expanded clone.

cdr3_nt: TGTGCCGCGGGGGGGAGCTACGAGCAGTACTTC
cdr3_aa: CAAGGSYEQYF
v_call: TRBV6-6
clone_size: .
d_call: TRBD2
j_call: TRBJ2-7

cdr3_nt: TGTGCCAGTGGCCCGGGACAGGTTCGGGGAAACACCATATATTTT
cdr3_aa: CASGPGQVRGNTIYF
v_call: TRBV19
clone_size: .
d_call: TRBD1
j_call: TRBJ1-3

cdr3_nt: TGTGCCAGCAGAACAAGAGATGAGCAGTTCTTC
cdr3_aa: CASRTRDEQFF
v_call: TRBV6-1
clone_size: .
d_call: .
j_call: TRBJ2-1

cdr3_nt: TGTGCCAGCAGTGAAGGGAGAGGGGTTCCCTATAGTACGCAGTATTTT
cdr3_aa: CASSEGRGVPYSTQYF
v_call: TRBV6-1
clone_size: .
d_call: .
j_call: TRBJ2-3

cdr3_nt: TGTGCCAGTAGTATAGGACTAACTCTAAGTTCCAACGTCCTGACTTTC
cdr3_aa: CASSIGLTLSSNVLTF
v_call: TRBV19
clone_size: .
d_call: .
j_call: TRBJ2-6

cdr3_nt: TGTGCCAGCTCTACTAGCGGGAGCTCCTACAATGAGCAGTTCTTC
cdr3_aa: CASSTSGSSYNEQFF
v_call: TRBV2
clone_size: .
d_call: TRBD2
j_call: TRBJ2-1

cdr3_nt: TGCGCCAGCAGCCAAGATTGGGGCACAGGGCAATATGGCTACACCTTC
cdr3_aa: CASSQDWGTGQYGYTF
v_call: TRBV4-1
clone_size: .
d_call: .
j_call: TRBJ1-2

cdr3_nt: TGTGCCAGCAGCTATCTGACAGGGAGCTACAATGAGCAGTTCTTC
cdr3_aa: CASSYLTGSYNEQFF
v_call: TRBV7-2
clone_size: once
d_call: TRBD1
j_call: TRBJ2-1

cdr3_nt: TGTGCCAGCTCCGGCCAGGGGAGGGTTAGCGAGCAGTACTTC
cdr3_aa: CASSGQGRVSEQYF
v_call: TRBV19
clone_size: .
d_call: .
j_call: TRBJ2-7

cdr3_nt: TGTGCCAGCAGCGGACGAACGGGACCGGGTGGCACCGGGGAGCTGTTTTTT
cdr3_aa: CASSGRTGPGGTGELFF
v_call: TRBV27
clone_size: .
d_call: .
j_call: TRBJ2-2

cdr3_nt: TGTGCCAGCGGGGGATTAGCTTCAACTAATGAAAAACTGTTTTTT
cdr3_aa: CASGGLASTNEKLFF
v_call: TRBV6-1
clone_size: .
d_call: .
j_call: TRBJ1-4

cdr3_nt: TGTGCCAGCAGCGCCGGGACATCGAACGGGGAGCTGTTTTTT
cdr3_aa: CASSAGTSNGELFF
v_call: TRBV9
clone_size: .
d_call: .
j_call: TRBJ2-2

cdr3_nt: TGTGCCAGCAGGCCCGGGCCGGGCGACTGGCAGTTCTTC
cdr3_aa: CASRPGPGDWQFF
v_call: TRBV2
clone_size: .
d_call: .
j_call: TRBJ2-1

cdr3_nt: TGTGCCAGCAGCTTATCACGAATCTCTGGAAACACCATATATTTT
cdr3_aa: CASSLSRISGNTIYF
v_call: TRBV7-2
clone_size: .
d_call: .
j_call: TRBJ1-3

cdr3_nt: TGCGCCAGCAGTGAGTCTAGGACTGGGTTGGACGAGCAGTACTTC
cdr3_aa: CASSESRTGLDEQYF
v_call: TRBV10-1
clone_size: few
d_call: .
j_call: TRBJ2-7

cdr3_nt: TGTGCCAGCAGTCAGATAACCGGGACTAGCGGAATAGAGACCCAGTACTTC
cdr3_aa: CASSQITGTSGIETQYF
v_call: TRBV27
clone_size: .
d_call: TRBD2
j_call: TRBJ2-5

cdr3_nt: TGTGCCTGGAGTAGGCAGGGGAGGACCTACGAGCAGTACTTC
cdr3_aa: CAWSRQGRTYEQYF
v_call: TRBV30
clone_size: few
d_call: .
j_call: TRBJ2-7

cdr3_nt: TGTGCCTGCACAGGTGAGCACACTGAAGCTTTCTTT
cdr3_aa: CACTGEHTEAFF
v_call: TRBV30
clone_size: .
d_call: .
j_call: TRBJ1-1

cdr3_nt: TGTGCCAGCTCACCCGGGACTAGCACGGGCGAGCAGTACTTC
cdr3_aa: CASSPGTSTGEQYF
v_call: TRBV18
clone_size: .
d_call: TRBD2
j_call: TRBJ2-7

cdr3_nt: TGTGCCAGCATGACGCTCGGCGGGTTCTACACAGATACGCAGTATTTT
cdr3_aa: CASMTLGGFYTDTQYF
v_call: TRBV27
clone_size: .
d_call: .
j_call: TRBJ2-3

cdr3_nt: TGTGCCAGCAGCTTCAGGGGGCGTCGCGGGGAGCTGTTTTTT
cdr3_aa: CASSFRGRRGELFF
v_call: TRBV5-4
clone_size: .
d_call: TRBD1
j_call: TRBJ2-2

cdr3_nt: TGCGCCAGCAGCTTCCGACAGGGTGATAATGAGCAGTTCTTC
cdr3_aa: CASSFRQGDNEQFF
v_call: TRBV5-1
clone_size: .
d_call: TRBD1
j_call: TRBJ2-1

cdr3_nt: TGTGCCAGCAGCGGGGGGACAGAGAACACTGAAGCTTTCTTT
cdr3_aa: CASSGGTENTEAFF
v_call: TRBV7-9
clone_size: few
d_call: TRBD1
j_call: TRBJ1-1

cdr3_nt: TGTGCCAGCAGTTTATCACCCGGGACTCTCTATGGCTACACCTTC
cdr3_aa: CASSLSPGTLYGYTF
v_call: TRBV28
clone_size: .
d_call: .
j_call: TRBJ1-2

cdr3_nt: TGCGCCAGCAGTGAAAGGGGCGGGAGGTCCCAAGAGACCCAGTACTTC
cdr3_aa: CASSERGGRSQETQYF
v_call: TRBV10-2
clone_size: .
d_call: TRBD2
j_call: TRBJ2-5

cdr3_nt: TGTGCCAGCAGTGTCGGAGAAACCTACGAGCAGTACTTC
cdr3_aa: CASSVGETYEQYF
v_call: TRBV9
clone_size: .
d_call: .
j_call: TRBJ2-7

cdr3_nt: TGTGCAAGTCCCGGACTAGCGGGTATAGATACGCAGTATTTT
cdr3_aa: CASPGLAGIDTQYF
v_call: TRBV12-2
clone_size: .
d_call: .
j_call: TRBJ2-3

cdr3_nt: TGCGCCAGCAGCCAATGGACAGGGTATTATGGCTACACCTTC
cdr3_aa: CASSQWTGYYGYTF
v_call: TRBV4-1
clone_size: .
d_call: TRBD1
j_call: TRBJ1-2

cdr3_nt: TGTGCCAGCAGTGATGGTGGGGGTGGTACCTACGAGCAGTACTTC
cdr3_aa: CASSDGGGGTYEQYF
v_call: TRBV2
clone_size: .
d_call: .
j_call: TRBJ2-7

cdr3_nt: TGTGCCAGCAGCTTATACAACGGACTTGAAGATACGCAGTATTTT
cdr3_aa: CASSLYNGLEDTQYF
v_call: TRBV7-3
clone_size: .
d_call: .
j_call: TRBJ2-3

cdr3_nt: TGTGCCAGCAGCCAGGGACAGGGCGGAAAGACTGAAGCTTTCTTT
cdr3_aa: CASSQGQGGKTEAFF
v_call: TRBV4-2
clone_size: .
d_call: TRBD1
j_call: TRBJ1-1

cdr3_nt: TGTGCCAGCAGCCAAAAGAGGGGGAGGGCCTTATACGAGCAGTACTTC
cdr3_aa: CASSQKRGRALYEQYF
v_call: TRBV7-8
clone_size: .
d_call: .
j_call: TRBJ2-7

cdr3_nt: TGTGCCAGCAGCGGGGAGCGGACGGCAACTAATGAAAAACTGTTTTTT
cdr3_aa: CASSGERTATNEKLFF
v_call: TRBV7-6
clone_size: .
d_call: .
j_call: TRBJ1-4

cdr3_nt: TGTGCCAGCAAGGGGGGCGGCTATGGCTACACCTTC
cdr3_aa: CASKGGGYGYTF
v_call: TRBV2
clone_size: .
d_call: .
j_call: TRBJ1-2

cdr3_nt: TGCGCCAGCAGCGCGGGACAGGGAGTGGAAAAACTGTTTTTT
cdr3_aa: CASSAGQGVEKLFF
v_call: TRBV5-1
clone_size: .
d_call: TRBD1
j_call: TRBJ1-4

cdr3_nt: TGTGCCAGCAGAGAAGGCTCCTACAATGAGCAGTTCTTC
cdr3_aa: CASREGSYNEQFF
v_call: TRBV2
clone_size: few
d_call: .
j_call: TRBJ2-1

cdr3_nt: TGTGCCAGCAGTTACTCGGACGGCTACACCTTC
cdr3_aa: CASSYSDGYTF
v_call: TRBV6-6
clone_size: few
d_call: .
j_call: TRBJ1-2

cdr3_nt: TGTGCCAGCAGCTTAGGAGGCGGAGGGCAAGGAAACACCATATATTTT
cdr3_aa: CASSLGGGGQGNTIYF
v_call: TRBV11-3
clone_size: .
d_call: .
j_call: TRBJ1-3

cdr3_nt: TGTGCCAGCAGTTCGACCTACGAGCAGTACTTC
cdr3_aa: CASSSTYEQYF
v_call: TRBV28
clone_size: .
d_call: .
j_call: TRBJ2-7

cdr3_nt: TGTGCCAGTAGTATTAATGAGGTTAATCAGCCCCAGCATTTT
cdr3_aa: CASSINEVNQPQHF
v_call: TRBV19
clone_size: .
d_call: .
j_call: TRBJ1-5

cdr3_nt: TGTGCCAGCAGCTTTAAGGGGGGAAACGAGCAGTACTTC
cdr3_aa: CASSFKGGNEQYF
v_call: TRBV7-6
clone_size: .
d_call: .
j_call: TRBJ2-7

cdr3_nt: TGTGCCAGCAGCTTGGCCCCTAGCGGGAGTACCGGGGAGCTGTTTTTT
cdr3_aa: CASSLAPSGSTGELFF
v_call: TRBV5-4
clone_size: .
d_call: TRBD2
j_call: TRBJ2-2

cdr3_nt: TGTGCCAGCAGTTCGACGGACAGGTGGAAGACCCAGTACTTC
cdr3_aa: CASSSTDRWKTQYF
v_call: TRBV5-4
clone_size: .
d_call: TRBD1
j_call: TRBJ2-5

cdr3_nt: TGTGCCAGTAGCACCGGGACTTGGGAGCAGTTCTTC
cdr3_aa: CASSTGTWEQFF
v_call: TRBV19
clone_size: .
d_call: .
j_call: TRBJ2-1

cdr3_nt: TGTGCCAGCAGCGTGTCCGGGACAGGGAGGGAGCAGTTCTTC
cdr3_aa: CASSVSGTGREQFF
v_call: TRBV9
clone_size: .
d_call: TRBD1
j_call: TRBJ2-1

cdr3_nt: TGTGCCAGTAGTACTGGACAGGGGGCCTTTACTGAAGCTTTCTTT
cdr3_aa: CASSTGQGAFTEAFF
v_call: TRBV19
clone_size: .
d_call: TRBD1
j_call: TRBJ1-1

cdr3_nt: TGTGCCAGCACTCGTCAGGGGGCAAGTGAGCAGTTCTTC
cdr3_aa: CASTRQGASEQFF
v_call: TRBV2
clone_size: .
d_call: TRBD1
j_call: TRBJ2-1

cdr3_nt: TGTGCCAGCAGTTCACCAATCGGTGGGGATGCAGATACGCAGTATTTT
cdr3_aa: CASSSPIGGDADTQYF
v_call: TRBV27
clone_size: .
d_call: .
j_call: TRBJ2-3